These 5 T cell receptor beta chains originate from one sample sequenced in a study of blood T cell repertoires in COVID-19. Assay: immunoSEQ multiplex PCR; the TCRdb copy retains only in-frame clones and omits some. The sample contains some 160,000 clones, approximately 83% of which appear only once. The specimen sequenced was peripheral blood. All receptors derive from an older man with active or convalescent COVID-19.

The gene calls are TRBV24-1 and TRBJ2-3; 7 bases fit TRBD1. The trim removed 1 base at V and 3 bases at J, leaving 3 bases unmatched. The CDR3 runs 15 residues. Germline-derived CDR1 and CDR2 are KGHDR and SFDVKD. The CDR3 loop is CATSDFRDRTDTQYF. In nucleotides, the CDR3 is TGTGCCACCAGTGATTTCCGGGACAGAACAGATACGCAGTATTTT.

The rearrangement joins TRBV5-5 to TRBJ2-1; TRBD2 matches 7 bases. V trimming: 4 bases; J trimming: 6 bases; junction bases outside the gene matches: 10. Per germline, CDR1 SGHKS and CDR2 YYEKEE (reference sequence). This CDR3 has 15 amino acids. The CDR3 coding sequence is TGTGCCAGCAGCCGGGAGGAGGGCACTCGCAATGAGCAGTTCTTC. It translates to CASSREEGTRNEQFF.

The V call is TRBV6-1, the J call TRBJ1-3; D is possibly TRBD1 (5 bases). CDR3 length: 15 residues. Germline-derived CDR1 and CDR2 are MNHNS and SASEGT. The germline V and J ends were trimmed by 6 bases and 0 bases, with 12 bases remaining between them. CDR3 nucleotide sequence: TGTGCCAGCAGGTTCGACAGTCCCTCTGGAAACACCATATATTTT. Protein: CASRFDSPSGNTIYF.

The chain employs TRBV5-1 and TRBJ1-1; tentative D call: TRBD1 (6 bases). CDR1 is SGHRS and CDR2 is YFSETQ in the germline V gene. V shed 2 bases and J shed 1 base, with 15 bases lying between them. This CDR3 is built from 16 residues. The CDR3 DNA reads as TGCGCCAGCAGCTTAGACGACAGGCTGGGGAACACTGAAGCTTTCTTT. Amino acid sequence: CASSLDDRLGNTEAFF. Based on the CDR3 plus reference TRBV5-1 and TRBJ1-1, the full variable domain is KAGVTQTPRYLIKTRGQQVTLSCSPISGHRSVSWYQQTPGQGLQFLFEYFSETQRNKGNFPGRFSGRQFSNSRSEMNVSTLELGDSALYLCASSLDDRLGNTEAFFGQGTRLTVV.

The chain employs TRBV6-6 and TRBJ2-2; TRBD1 matches at 9 bases. Germline CDR1 is MNHNY and CDR2 is SVGAGI (reference sequence). V shed 0 bases and J 7 bases; nucleotides not matched to a gene: 6. This CDR3 comprises 16 residues. CDR3 protein: CASSYSTGGGSGELFF. The DNA for the CDR3 is TGTGCCAGCAGTTACTCCACAGGGGGCGGGAGCGGGGAGCTGTTTTTT.